The 2 T cell receptor beta chains in this list originate from one sample, sequenced in a study of T cells after yellow fever vaccination. TCRdb passed the 5' RACE reads through MiXCR, listing each CDR3 protein once. The table has some 420,000 distinct CDR3 sequences, around a sixth seen once. The specimen was PBMCs, collected before the yellow fever booster vaccination. These receptors originate from a man between 18 and 35 years old who received the YFV17D yellow fever vaccine.

The V and J genes are TRBV29-1 and TRBJ2-7; D is unresolved. The CDR3 has 14 amino acids. CDR1 is SQVTM and CDR2 is ANQGSEA in the germline V gene. Trimming removed 7 bases from V and 2 bases from J, with 18 bases in between. The chain's CDR3 is CSAAPLSSAYEQYF. In nucleotides, the CDR3 is TGCAGCGCCGCTCCCCTCAGTTCCGCCTACGAGCAGTACTTC.

The table lists this clonotype with a few counts. The chain uses TRBV11-2 and TRBJ1-4; tentative D call: TRBD1 (5 bases). The germline V gene encodes CDR1 SGHAT and CDR2 FQNNGV. This CDR3 comprises 14 residues. Trimming cost V 4 bases and J 8 bases, with 14 bases left between them. The CDR3 coding sequence is TGTGCCAGCAGCTCATCTAGGGGCGAGGAAAAACTGTTTTTT. Its translation is CASSSSRGEEKLFF.